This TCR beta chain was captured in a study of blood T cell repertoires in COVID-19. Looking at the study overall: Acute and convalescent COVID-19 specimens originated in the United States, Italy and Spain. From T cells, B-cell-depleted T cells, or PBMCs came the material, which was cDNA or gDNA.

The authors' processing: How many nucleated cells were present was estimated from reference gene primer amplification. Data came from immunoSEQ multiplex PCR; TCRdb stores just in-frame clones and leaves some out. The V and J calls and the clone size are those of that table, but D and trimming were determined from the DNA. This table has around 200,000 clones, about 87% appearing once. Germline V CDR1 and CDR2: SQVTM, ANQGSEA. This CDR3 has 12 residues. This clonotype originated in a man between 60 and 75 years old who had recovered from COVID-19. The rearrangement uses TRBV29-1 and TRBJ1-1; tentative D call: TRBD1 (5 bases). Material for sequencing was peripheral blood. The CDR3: CSIRGPGTEAFF. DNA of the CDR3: TGCAGTATTAGGGGTCCGGGCACTGAAGCTTTCTTT. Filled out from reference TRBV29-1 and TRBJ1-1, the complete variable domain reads SAVISQKPSRDICQRGTSLTIQCQVDSQVTMMFWYRQQPGQSLTLIATANQGSEATYESGFVIDKFPISRPNLTFSTLTVSNMSPEDSSIYLCSIRGPGTEAFFGQGTRLTVV.